Each of the 29 T cell receptor beta chains below was sequenced from the same sample in a study of shared clonotypes between healthy human individuals. The method was immunoSEQ multiplex PCR; TCRdb's version includes in-frame clones alone and lacks a portion of them. The sample has over a million clones; approximately 76% are singletons. The sequenced sample consisted of memory CD4+ T cells sorted from blood. Subset indicated: CD45RA-negative fraction. The receptor set was obtained from a man between 18 and 35 years old in good health.

This clone was observed once. The rearrangement links TRBV6-6 to TRBJ1-5, with a possible D match to TRBD1 (6 bases). The germline CDR1 and CDR2 sequences are MNHNY and SVGAGI (reference sequence). V was cut by 7 bases and J by 5 bases, with 12 bases left in between. The CDR3 is 13 amino acids. DNA of the CDR3: TGTGCCAGCACAAAACAGGGTTATCAGCCCCAGCATTTT. Translation: CASTKQGYQPQHF.

This clone is a singleton in its sample. The chain recombines TRBV7-9 with TRBJ1-3; D ambiguous. The CDR3 sequence is 16 residues long. The V end lost 3 bases, the J end lost 0 bases, and 12 bases lay between the germline ends. Germline V gene lookup returns CDR1 SEHNR and CDR2 FQNEAQ (reference sequence). CDR3 nucleotides: TGTGCCAGCAGCTTCGGGAAGTCCGACTCTGGAAACACCATATATTTT. This codes for CASSFGKSDSGNTIYF. The full variable domain, with the rest looked up from reference TRBV7-9 and TRBJ1-3, is DTGVSQNPRHKITKRGQNVTFRCDPISEHNRLYWYRQTLGQGPEFLTYFQNEAQLEKSRLLSDRFSAERPKGSFSTLEIQRTEQGDSAMYLCASSFGKSDSGNTIYFGEGSWLTVV.

Regarding this clone: The sample holds other DNA sequences that translate to the same CDR3. V usage is TRBV7-8 and J usage is TRBJ2-5; 7 nucleotides match TRBD1. The length of the CDR3 is 14 residues. V shed 4 bases, J shed 1 base, and the junction held 3 bases outside the gene matches. Germline CDR1 SGHVS, CDR2 FQNEAQ. The chain's CDR3 is CASSSGTVQETQYF. The CDR3 region has the DNA TGTGCCAGCAGCTCGGGGACAGTCCAAGAGACCCAGTACTTC.

The rearrangement links TRBV5-1 to TRBJ1-1; D remains unclear. Germline loops: CDR1 SGHRS, CDR2 YFSETQ. The V and J ends lost 0 bases and 5 bases respectively, with 14 bases between them. The CDR3 totals 15 residues. The CDR3 coding sequence is TGCGCCAGCAGCTTGGGGCCGGACGTAAAAACTGAAGCTTTCTTT. It yields the protein CASSLGPDVKTEAFF.

The gene calls are TRBV18 and TRBJ1-5, with no clear D. This CDR3 spans 13 amino acids. V was cut by 5 bases and J by 2 bases, with 7 bases left in between. Germline V gives CDR1 KGHSH, CDR2 LQKENI. The CDR3 coding sequence is TGTGCCAGCTCAGAAGAGCGCAATCAGCCCCAGCATTTT. Translated: CASSEERNQPQHF.

V and J are TRBV5-4 and TRBJ1-1; 7 nucleotides line up with TRBD1. From germline, CDR1 is SGHNT and CDR2 YYREEE (reference sequence). CDR3 length equals 15 residues. V was pared by 5 bases and J by 0 bases, with 7 bases of the junction left unmatched. The CDR3 loop is CASSGTAYLNTEAFF. In DNA, the CDR3 is TGTGCCAGCAGTGGGACAGCTTACCTGAACACTGAAGCTTTCTTT.

The rearrangement links TRBV7-9 to TRBJ1-2; 9 positions agree with TRBD1. This CDR3 region has 14 residues. CDR1 and CDR2 (germline): SEHNR, FQNEAQ (reference sequence). V lost 5 bases to trimming and J lost 7 bases; unmatched junction nucleotides: 8. The CDR3 spells CASSGGGQGGGYTF. The CDR3 nucleotides read TGTGCCAGCAGCGGAGGGGGACAGGGAGGTGGCTACACCTTC.

The chain uses TRBV5-6 and TRBJ2-3, with D possibly TRBD2 on 5 matching bases. This CDR3 spans 14 amino acids. Deletions cut 4 bases from V and 0 bases from J, with 9 bases between. Germline values: CDR1 SGHDT, CDR2 YYEEEE. Here the CDR3 reads CASSAGLSTDTQYF. CDR3 sequence (DNA): TGTGCCAGCAGCGCTGGACTGAGCACAGATACGCAGTATTTT.

The chain combines TRBV6-6 with TRBJ1-4; D is possibly TRBD1 (5 bases). Per germline, CDR1 MNHNY and CDR2 SVGAGI (reference sequence). V was shortened by 7 bases and J by 5 bases, with 14 bases between the two germline ends. The CDR3 length is 14 residues. CDR3 nucleotide sequence: TGTGCCAGCACCCCGGGACGGGAAAATGAAAAACTGTTTTTT. Its translation is CASTPGRENEKLFF.

The rearrangement joins TRBV5-4 to TRBJ2-3, with 13 positions matching TRBD2. Germline V lookup: CDR1 SGHNT, CDR2 YYREEE (reference sequence). This CDR3 region has 16 residues. Trimming removed 4 bases from V and 1 base from J; junction bases left unmatched: 3. This chain's CDR3 is CASSGGLAGGTDTQYF. In nucleotides, the CDR3 is TGTGCCAGCAGCGGAGGACTAGCGGGGGGCACAGATACGCAGTATTTT.

V gene TRBV18 combines with J gene TRBJ1-2, with D possibly TRBD1 on 5 matching bases. V shed 2 bases and J shed 9 bases, with 16 bases lying between them. CDR1 KGHSH and CDR2 LQKENI come from the germline V gene. The CDR3 totals 14 residues. CDR3 nucleotide sequence: TGTGCCAGCTCACCAACCGGGACTTCGGAGAGCTACACCTTC. It encodes CASSPTGTSESYTF.

The sample holds one count of this clone. This chain uses TRBV5-4 with TRBJ2-3; unclear D gene. The V gene lost 4 bases and the J gene lost 0 bases, with 9 bases spanning the gap. The CDR3 spans 14 residues. CDR1 is SGHNT, CDR2 YYREEE, per germline (reference sequence). CDR3 DNA sequence: TGTGCCAGCAGCGCGGTTGGGAGCACAGATACGCAGTATTTT. Its translation is CASSAVGSTDTQYF.

Concerning this clone: Different DNA sequences within this sample yield the same CDR3. This chain uses TRBV5-1 with TRBJ2-1; 8 bases line up with TRBD2. CDR1 is SGHRS and CDR2 is YFSETQ in the germline V gene. Trimming at V came to 2 bases and at J to 0 bases, leaving 1 base not matched to a gene. There are 15 residues in the CDR3. The CDR3 spells CASSFSGDSYNEQFF. For the CDR3, the DNA is TGCGCCAGCAGCTTTAGCGGGGACTCCTACAATGAGCAGTTCTTC.

The sample holds a few counts of this clone. The chain has TRBV6-5 and TRBJ1-6; D not certain. Trimming pared 7 bases from V and 10 bases from J, leaving 5 bases between. Germline CDR1 MNHEY, CDR2 SVGAGI. The length of the CDR3 is 10 residues. CDR3 region: CASNDSPLHF. The CDR3 DNA reads as TGTGCCAGCAATGACTCACCCCTCCACTTT.

J is TRBJ1-6 and V is TRBV18; tentative D call: TRBD1 (6 bases). CDR3 length equals 16 residues. Germline V gene lookup returns CDR1 KGHSH and CDR2 LQKENI. Trimming cost V 3 bases and J 10 bases, with 19 bases left between them. The CDR3 DNA reads as TGTGCCAGCTCACCGTCGCCCGGGACATCAGGATCACCCCTCCACTTT. Its protein is CASSPSPGTSGSPLHF.

V is TRBV7-2 and J is TRBJ2-1; D is perhaps TRBD1 or TRBD2 (5 bases each). Per germline, CDR1 SGHTA and CDR2 FQGNSA. The CDR3 runs 15 residues. Trimming pared 0 bases from V and 7 bases from J, leaving 13 bases between. The CDR3 DNA sequence: TGTGCCAGCAGCTTAGCGGTACCGGGGCTAAATGAGCAGTTCTTC. It codes for CASSLAVPGLNEQFF.

The chain combines TRBV6-1 with TRBJ2-3, with D possibly being TRBD1 (6 bases). Germline assignment: CDR1 MNHNS and CDR2 SASEGT. With 8 bases removed from V and 2 bases from J, the gap between germline ends came to 14 bases. This CDR3 is built from 14 residues. CDR3 region: CASARGPSTDTQYF. The DNA for the CDR3 is TGTGCCAGCGCCAGGGGTCCCTCCACAGATACGCAGTATTTT.

The rearrangement joins TRBV6-1 to TRBJ2-1, with 9 bases that match TRBD2. The CDR3 sequence is 13 residues long. CDR1 and CDR2 (germline): MNHNS, SASEGT. V trimming: 4 bases; J trimming: 8 bases; junction bases outside the gene matches: 3. The CDR3 region is CASSGGLAYEQFF. DNA for the CDR3: TGTGCCAGCAGTGGGGGACTAGCATATGAGCAGTTCTTC.

The V gene is TRBV5-1, the J gene TRBJ1-3; D might be TRBD1 (6 bases). V shed 4 bases and J shed 4 bases, with 12 bases lying between them. This CDR3 has 14 residues. The germline CDR1 and CDR2 sequences are SGHRS and YFSETQ. The CDR3 protein is CASSRTAGGNTIYF. In DNA form, the CDR3 reads TGCGCCAGCAGCCGGACAGCGGGGGGAAACACCATATATTTT.

This clone was seen a handful of times. The genes are TRBV7-9 and TRBJ1-1; D is unclear. This CDR3 spans 12 amino acids. Germline V gives CDR1 SEHNR, CDR2 FQNEAQ (reference sequence). V was shortened by 7 bases and J by 2 bases, with 8 bases between the two germline ends. The CDR3 region has the DNA TGTGCCAGCAACGTCGGTAACACTGAAGCTTTCTTT. This encodes CASNVGNTEAFF.

This chain uses TRBV5-4 with TRBJ1-1; tentative D call: TRBD1 (5 bases). Germline V gene sequence: CDR1 SGHNT, CDR2 YYREEE (reference sequence). The V end lost 4 bases, the J end lost 1 base, and 14 bases lay between the germline ends. CDR3 length: 15 residues. The CDR3 bases are TGTGCCAGCAGCGCGGGGGGTCAGAAGAACACTGAAGCTTTCTTT. Its translation: CASSAGGQKNTEAFF.

This clone has just a few counts. The gene calls are TRBV7-3 and TRBJ2-7; TRBD1 matches 9 bases. The germline gives CDR1 SGHTA, CDR2 FQGTGA. After removal of 4 bases from V and 6 bases from J, the junction contained 10 bases not matched to a gene. The CDR3 runs 15 residues. CDR3 nucleotide sequence: TGTGCCAGCAGCTCGGGGACAGGGATCGGGTCCGAGCAGTACTTC. As protein: CASSSGTGIGSEQYF.

This chain links TRBV4-1 with TRBJ2-3, with 10 positions matching TRBD2. Unmatched junction bases numbered 9, after V lost 0 bases and J lost 3 bases. Germline lookup yields CDR1 MGHRA and CDR2 YSYEKL. The CDR3 totals 18 residues. CDR3 in DNA: TGCGCCAGCAGCCAAGAGGATGGGAGCGGGAGGGGAACAGATACGCAGTATTTT. Translated: CASSQEDGSGRGTDTQYF.

This clone was detected a few times. This chain joins TRBV29-1 and TRBJ1-1, with unresolved D. V dropped 1 base and J dropped 3 bases, with 9 bases sitting between them. Germline V gives CDR1 SQVTM, CDR2 ANQGSEA. This CDR3 has 13 amino acids. The CDR3 bases are TGCAGCGTTGAAGTCAGTAGTGACACTGAAGCTTTCTTT. Its protein product is CSVEVSSDTEAFF.

This sequence joins TRBV5-3 and TRBJ1-5; no clear D. TRBV5-3 is labeled an ORF, and its function is uncertain. Trimming removed 4 bases at V and 4 bases at J, with 9 bases between. The CDR3 loop spans 13 amino acids. CDR3 bases: TGTGCCAGAAGCGGGAGGGAAAATCAGCCCCAGCATTTT. Its protein product is CARSGRENQPQHF.

The chain carries TRBV9 and TRBJ2-2; D is ambiguous. The CDR3 extends over 14 amino acids. The germline V and J ends were trimmed by 0 bases and 3 bases, with 6 bases remaining between them. Germline V gene sequence: CDR1 SGDLS, CDR2 YYNGEE. CDR3 bases: TGTGCCAGCAGCGTAGAGGTCCACACCGGGGAGCTGTTTTTT. This encodes CASSVEVHTGELFF.

This chain joins TRBV9 and TRBJ2-5; D is possibly TRBD1 or TRBD2 (5 bases each). CDR1 and CDR2 (germline): SGDLS, YYNGEE. The CDR3 has 15 residues. V lost 4 bases to trimming and J lost 3 bases, with 16 bases between them. As DNA, the CDR3 is TGTGCCAGCAGCCCGATTGGGACCGGGAAAGAGACCCAGTACTTC. It is translated as CASSPIGTGKETQYF.

CDR3 in DNA: TGTGCCAGCAGGGACCGGACAGGGGTAGGGACTGAAGCTTTCTTT. Protein product: CASRDRTGVGTEAFF. This sequence joins TRBV2 and TRBJ1-1, with 9 positions matching TRBD1. This CDR3 is 15 amino acids long. J gave up 5 bases and V 6 bases, and 10 bases lay outside the gene matches. Germline CDR1 SNHLY, CDR2 FYNNEI. Drawing the rest from reference TRBV2 and TRBJ1-1, the complete variable domain is EPEVTQTPSHQVTQMGQEVILRCVPISNHLYFYWYRQILGQKVEFLVSFYNNEISEKSEIFDDQFSVERPDGSNFTLKIRSTKLEDSAMYFCASRDRTGVGTEAFFGQGTRLTVV.

The chain recombines TRBV5-6 with TRBJ2-3; D remains unclear. This CDR3 is 14 amino acids long. The germline CDR1 and CDR2 sequences are SGHDT and YYEEEE. The V and J ends lost 4 bases and 3 bases respectively, with 12 bases between them. CDR3 in DNA: TGTGCCAGCAGCCCACACGATGGAACAGATACGCAGTATTTT. It encodes CASSPHDGTDTQYF.